This T cell receptor (beta chain) stems from a study of regulatory T cells in long-lasting Graves disease. The CDR3 is made up of 15 amino acids. Per germline, CDR1 SGHRS and CDR2 YFSETQ. Overall study findings and caveats: Favored usage of TRBV28, TRBJ1-2 and TRBJ2-5 was recorded in persistent disease.

This clonotype was counted only a few times. Antigen: not known. This may come from a read error, since a much larger clone is one base off. As to time point: newly diagnosed GD, antithyroid drugs for less than 3 months. Extracted RNA from PBMCs served as the source of the TCR library. Arm-PCR of CDR3 regions with iRepertoire HTBI primers generated TCR beta libraries. From the multiplex PCR reads, TCRdb called clonotypes with MiXCR, one entry per CDR3 protein. The table lists approximately 470,000 distinct CDR3 sequences, roughly 17% of them singletons. These same data were also listed under a study on T cells in Graves' hyperthyroidism and ophthalmopathy.

This receptor was obtained from a middle-aged man with Graves disease. The sample in question was peripheral blood mononuclear cells (PBMCs), obtained at new diagnosis, from a patient treated with antithyroid drugs. The genes are TRBV5-1 and TRBJ2-1, with D maybe TRBD2 (5 bases). The CDR3 spells CAGSSAGGVYNEQFF. As DNA, the CDR3 is TGCGCCGGCAGCTCGGCGGGTGGGGTCTACAATGAGCAGTTCTTC.